These 15 T cell receptor beta chains share one sample of origin, sequenced in a study of identifying expanded T cells in peripheral blood. Generated by immunoSEQ multiplex PCR, the TCRdb table keeps only in-frame clones and is missing some. The sample has about 130,000 clones; 80% to 90% are singletons. The material sequenced was blood. The receptors originated from a person aged 18 to 69 in good health.

This sequence joins TRBV6-5 and TRBJ1-1; 9 nucleotides match TRBD1. This CDR3 comprises 14 residues. Looked up from germline, CDR1 is MNHEY and CDR2 is SVGAGI. V lost 5 bases and J lost 4; bases outside the gene matches: 5. The CDR3 sequence is CASSHRQGGTEAFF. In nucleotides, the CDR3 is TGTGCCAGCAGTCACAGACAGGGGGGCACTGAAGCTTTCTTT.

This chain connects TRBV5-4 to TRBJ2-3; D assignment may be TRBD1 or TRBD2 (7 bases each). V lost 6 bases to trimming and J lost 2 bases, with 22 bases between them. There are 17 residues in the CDR3. CDR1 is SGHNT and CDR2 is YYREEE in the germline V gene (reference sequence). The CDR3, as DNA: TGTGCCAGCAACCCCAGGGGGGGGTCCGCTTACACAGATACGCAGTATTTT. Translating gives CASNPRGGSAYTDTQYF.

Written as DNA, the CDR3 is TGTGCCAGCAGCCAAAATACAGGGGTGGATAGCAATCAGCCCCAGCATTTT. Amino acid sequence: CASSQNTGVDSNQPQHF. V usage is TRBV7-6 and J usage is TRBJ1-5, with 7 bases identical to TRBD1. The trim removed 5 bases at V and 0 bases at J, leaving 10 bases unmatched. Germline loops: CDR1 SGHVS, CDR2 FNYEAQ. The CDR3 extends over 17 amino acids.

In nucleotides, the CDR3 is TGTGCCACCAGCAGAGCCCTGACTAGCGGGAGGGAGCTGGGGGAGACCCAGTACTTC. This translates into CATSRALTSGRELGETQYF. The V call is TRBV15, the J call TRBJ2-5; TRBD2 matches at 14 bases. The CDR3 has 19 amino acids. CDR1 and CDR2 from the germline V gene are LNHNV and YYDKDF (reference sequence). Trimming cost V 1 base and J 5 bases; bases outside gene matches: 12.

The V call is TRBV11-2, the J call TRBJ1-4, with D perhaps TRBD1 (5 bases). From germline, CDR1 is SGHAT and CDR2 FQNNGV. Trimming took off 5 bases at V and 8 bases at J, with 9 bases between the two ends. The CDR3 extends over 12 amino acids. CDR3 sequence (DNA): TGTGCCAGCAGCCTATACAGGGAAAAACTGTTTTTT. Protein product: CASSLYREKLFF.

The rearrangement uses TRBV4-1 and TRBJ2-3, with D unresolved. Germline CDR1 reads MGHRA; CDR2 reads YSYEKL. The CDR3 is 14 amino acids. The V end was cut by 4 bases, the J end by 5 bases, with 13 bases between. The CDR3 reads CASSRAGKRDTQYF. The CDR3 region has the DNA TGCGCCAGCAGCCGGGCTGGGAAGAGAGATACGCAGTATTTT.

The chain employs TRBV5-5 and TRBJ1-1, with TRBD1 as a possible D gene (5 bases). The germline CDR1 and CDR2 sequences are SGHKS and YYEKEE (reference sequence). The V end was cut by 5 bases, the J end by 6 bases, with 14 bases between. This CDR3 region has 13 residues. CDR3 amino acids: CASSRGREAEAFF. In DNA, the CDR3 is TGTGCCAGCAGTCGGGGGAGGGAGGCTGAAGCTTTCTTT.

This chain uses TRBV6-5 with TRBJ1-1; D is unresolved. V gave up 5 bases and J gave up 3 bases, with 16 bases separating them. Looked up from germline, CDR1 is MNHEY and CDR2 is SVGAGI. The CDR3 sequence is 15 residues long. In DNA, the CDR3 is TGTGCCAGCAGTCAATCGGCGACGATAGACACTGAAGCTTTCTTT. Its translation is CASSQSATIDTEAFF.

The chain carries TRBV5-1 and TRBJ2-3; D may be TRBD2 (6 bases). CDR3 length: 15 amino acids. The V end lost 0 bases, the J end lost 5 bases, and 13 bases lay between the germline ends. Germline lookup yields CDR1 SGHRS and CDR2 YFSETQ. CDR3 sequence: CASSLASPGGDTQYF. The CDR3 DNA is TGCGCCAGCAGCTTGGCTAGCCCCGGGGGAGATACGCAGTATTTT. Complete variable domain (other parts from reference TRBV5-1 and TRBJ2-3): KAGVTQTPRYLIKTRGQQVTLSCSPISGHRSVSWYQQTPGQGLQFLFEYFSETQRNKGNFPGRFSGRQFSNSRSEMNVSTLELGDSALYLCASSLASPGGDTQYFGPGTRLTVL.

The chain recombines TRBV7-9 with TRBJ1-1; D gene uncertain. CDR3 length: 16 amino acids. The V end lost 5 bases, the J end lost 0 bases, and 16 bases lay between the germline ends. CDR1 and CDR2 from the germline V gene are SEHNR and FQNEAQ (reference sequence). DNA for the CDR3: TGTGCCAGCAGCCAATCGGGCGGAATTGTGAACACTGAAGCTTTCTTT. It specifies CASSQSGGIVNTEAFF.

The J gene is TRBJ1-1, the V gene TRBV9; the D gene is possibly TRBD1 (5 bases). The CDR3 totals 14 residues. V was clipped by 3 bases and J by 0 bases, with 9 bases between them. The germline V gene encodes CDR1 SGDLS and CDR2 YYNGEE. CDR3 nucleotide sequence: TGTGCCAGCAGCGCCCGGGGCGTGAACACTGAAGCTTTCTTT. Translation gives CASSARGVNTEAFF.

This chain links TRBV19 with TRBJ1-5; D call uncertain. CDR3 length: 16 amino acids. Deletions cut 5 bases from V and 6 bases from J, with 20 bases between. The germline V gene has CDR1 LNHDA and CDR2 SQIVND (reference sequence). DNA for the CDR3: TGTGCCAGTAGTGAAACTAAATTGGGGTGGGGTCAGCCCCAGCATTTT. This codes for CASSETKLGWGQPQHF.

Only a few counts were recorded for this clone. This rearrangement joins TRBV6-1 to TRBJ2-3; D is ambiguous. V lost 6 bases and J 2 bases, leaving 6 bases between the germline ends. The CDR3 runs 12 residues. Germline V gene sequence: CDR1 MNHNS, CDR2 SASEGT. The chain's CDR3 is CASRALTDTQYF. In DNA, the CDR3 is TGTGCCAGCAGAGCCCTCACAGATACGCAGTATTTT.

The rearrangement uses TRBV19 and TRBJ1-5, with TRBD1 matching over 8 bases. The CDR3 loop spans 14 amino acids. The junction had 4 bases not matched to a gene; V was cut back by 6 bases and J by 3 bases. Germline V CDR1 and CDR2: LNHDA, SQIVND (reference sequence). The CDR3 loop is CASRQGVFNQPQHF. The DNA for the CDR3 is TGTGCCAGTAGACAGGGGGTATTCAATCAGCCCCAGCATTTT.

The rearrangement links TRBV19 to TRBJ2-3; tentatively, D is TRBD2 (6 bases). The CDR3 consists of 12 residues. Germline V lookup: CDR1 LNHDA, CDR2 SQIVND (reference sequence). V dropped 4 bases and J dropped 6 bases, with 8 bases sitting between them. In nucleotides, the CDR3 is TGTGCCAGTAGTACCAGCGGGGATACGCAGTATTTT. The encoded protein is CASSTSGDTQYF.